Listed here are 31 T cell receptor beta chains from one sample, sequenced in a study of PD-L1 blockade in urothelial cancer. Using immunoSEQ multiplex PCR, the repertoire was profiled, and TCRdb retains in-frame clones only, with some absent. Of more than 50,000 clones in the sample, about four fifths were seen once. This specimen consisted of PBMCs, obtained around atezolizumab (anti-PD-L1) treatment. These receptors all come from a man in his sixties or seventies with urothelial cancer.

V and J are TRBV30 and TRBJ1-1; 7 bases fit TRBD1. This CDR3 has 13 amino acids. Losses at the gene ends were 4 bases for V and 1 base for J; bases not matched to a gene: 3. Germline CDR1 reads GTSNPN; CDR2 reads SVGIG (reference sequence). CDR3 sequence: CAWMRQGNTEAFF. DNA for the CDR3: TGTGCCTGGATGAGACAGGGGAACACTGAAGCTTTCTTT.

This clone appeared once. The V call is TRBV5-6, the J call TRBJ2-3; D may be TRBD1 (5 bases). The CDR3 consists of 16 residues. V gave up 1 base and J gave up 0 bases, with 12 bases separating them. CDR1 SGHDT and CDR2 YYEEEE come from the germline V gene. CDR3 protein: CASSLPDTASTDTQYF. The CDR3 DNA reads as TGTGCCAGCAGCTTGCCGGACACCGCTAGCACAGATACGCAGTATTTT.

The CDR3 DNA sequence: TGTGCCTGGAGTGTACTGCGGGACAGTATTGAAAAACTGTTTTTT. This encodes CAWSVLRDSIEKLFF. This rearrangement joins TRBV30 to TRBJ1-4; TRBD1 matches at 7 bases. The CDR3 loop spans 15 amino acids. Germline CDR1 is GTSNPN and CDR2 is SVGIG (reference sequence). Trimming at V came to 0 bases and at J to 7 bases, leaving 8 bases not matched to a gene.

The chain combines TRBV5-1 with TRBJ1-1; 10 nucleotides match TRBD1. CDR3 size: 14 residues. Per the germline V gene, CDR1 is SGHRS and CDR2 is YFSETQ. The trim removed 4 bases at V and 5 bases at J, leaving 5 bases unmatched. The CDR3 nucleotides read TGCGCCAGCAGCCCAGGACAGGGGGTTACTGAAGCTTTCTTT. Translated: CASSPGQGVTEAFF.

The chain couples TRBV13 to TRBJ2-7; 8 nucleotides align to TRBD2. The length of the CDR3 is 16 residues. Per germline, CDR1 PRHDT and CDR2 FYEKMQ (reference sequence). V shed 2 bases, J shed 3 bases, and the junction held 9 bases outside the gene matches. The CDR3 loop is CASSLRGVAGSYEQYF. CDR3 nucleotide sequence: TGTGCCAGCAGCTTAAGGGGGGTAGCGGGGAGCTACGAGCAGTACTTC.

The genes are TRBV14 and TRBJ1-1; D is undetermined. V gave up 4 bases and J gave up 5 bases, with 11 bases separating them. Germline CDR1 and CDR2: SGHDN and FVKESK. There are 13 residues in the CDR3. The CDR3 region has the DNA TGTGCCAGCAGCCCGCAGATTAATACTGAAGCTTTCTTT. Its protein product is CASSPQINTEAFF.

The chain recombines TRBV7-8 with TRBJ2-2; 9 nucleotides align to TRBD1. Germline-derived CDR1 and CDR2 are SGHVS and FQNEAQ. This CDR3 region has 15 residues. Trimming removed 5 bases from V and 2 bases from J; junction bases left unmatched: 3. In DNA form, the CDR3 reads TGTGCCAGCAGCGAGACAGGGGGTAACACCGGGGAGCTGTTTTTT. This sequence encodes CASSETGGNTGELFF.

A note on this clone: Its ends do not fully match the called genes, so a read error is possible. The chain employs TRBV5-1 and TRBJ2-5, with a weak D call TRBD2 (5 bases). CDR1 and CDR2 (germline): SGHRS, YFSETQ. This CDR3 has 14 amino acids. DNA for the CDR3: TGCGCCAGCGGCTTGGCGACTAACCAAGAGACCCAGTACTTC. Translation gives CASGLATNQETQYF.

The rearrangement joins TRBV19 to TRBJ2-3; D gene ambiguous. The CDR3 is 13 amino acids. Germline V gives CDR1 LNHDA, CDR2 SQIVND (reference sequence). V shed 4 bases and J shed 0 bases, with 5 bases lying between them. The CDR3 loop is CASSSVSTDTQYF. The CDR3 DNA sequence: TGTGCCAGTAGTAGCGTAAGCACAGATACGCAGTATTTT.

The V gene is TRBV18, the J gene TRBJ1-1; 8 nucleotides match TRBD1. CDR3 length: 15 residues. CDR1 is KGHSH, CDR2 LQKENI, per germline. The ends lost 2 bases at V and 6 bases at J; junction bases unmatched: 8. CDR3 bases: TGTGCCAGCTCACCAGGGGCTCAGGGGGCCGCTGAAGCTTTCTTT. Translated: CASSPGAQGAAEAFF.

V usage is TRBV15 and J usage is TRBJ2-3; possible D gene TRBD2, 7 bases. The CDR3 loop spans 17 amino acids. Germline V gives CDR1 LNHNV, CDR2 YYDKDF (reference sequence). V was clipped by 0 bases and J by 1 base, with 14 bases between them. The CDR3: CATSRDWGGPGTDTQYF. In DNA form, the CDR3 reads TGTGCCACCAGCAGAGATTGGGGGGGGCCCGGCACAGATACGCAGTATTTT.

This clone was counted a few times. V gene TRBV19 combines with J gene TRBJ2-7; 7 positions agree with TRBD1. Germline CDR1 LNHDA, CDR2 SQIVND (reference sequence). This CDR3 has 11 amino acids. J gave up 7 bases and V 7 bases, and 4 bases lay outside the gene matches. Here the CDR3 DNA reads TGTGCCAGTACCTCAGGGGGTGAGCAGTACTTC. Its translation is CASTSGGEQYF.

The chain links TRBV19 to TRBJ1-1; D uncertain. The CDR3 runs 15 residues. Germline CDR1 and CDR2: LNHDA and SQIVND (reference sequence). V lost 1 base and J lost 8, with 17 bases in between. The CDR3 sequence is CASSIAGGNSWEAFF. The CDR3 DNA reads TGTGCCAGTAGTATAGCCGGAGGAAACAGTTGGGAAGCTTTCTTT.

V usage is TRBV19 and J usage is TRBJ2-2, with 8 bases identical to TRBD2. Germline CDR1 reads LNHDA; CDR2 reads SQIVND (reference sequence). This CDR3 is built from 16 residues. With 4 bases clipped from V and 3 bases from J, the junction kept 7 bases outside the gene matches. In DNA, the CDR3 is TGTGCCAGTAGTACCCCGGGACTAGGGTACACCGGGGAGCTGTTTTTT. Encoded protein: CASSTPGLGYTGELFF.

This chain joins TRBV5-6 and TRBJ1-2, with 7 positions matching TRBD1. This CDR3 region has 14 residues. V shed 0 bases, J shed 2 bases, and the junction held 1 base outside the gene matches. Germline V CDR1 and CDR2: SGHDT, YYEEEE. This chain's CDR3 is CASSLGGQNYGYTF. CDR3 nucleotide sequence: TGTGCCAGCAGCTTGGGGGGACAGAACTATGGCTACACCTTC.

The chain recombines TRBV23-1 with TRBJ1-4, with 10 bases that match TRBD1. TRBV23-1 falls under the ORF class, with uncertain function. The CDR3 contains 20 residues. Trimming removed 0 bases from V and 8 bases from J; junction bases left unmatched: 18. The CDR3: CASSQSGREHRWDRGEKLFF. In DNA, the CDR3 is TGCGCCAGCAGTCAATCGGGCAGGGAACATCGTTGGGACAGGGGAGAAAAACTGTTTTTT.

As to this clone: A junction boundary mismatches the germline segment, possibly from a read error. This sequence joins TRBV7-7 and TRBJ2-1; 10 bases fit TRBD1. There are 15 residues in the CDR3. The germline V gene has CDR1 SSHAT and CDR2 FNYEAQ (reference sequence). For the CDR3, the DNA is TGTGCTAGCAGCTCAGGGACAGGGGCCTACAATGAGCAGTTCTTC. This encodes CASSSGTGAYNEQFF.

V is TRBV29-1 and J is TRBJ2-2; D is perhaps TRBD2 (5 bases). This CDR3 comprises 13 residues. The germline V and J ends were trimmed by 4 bases and 4 bases, with 10 bases remaining between them. The germline V gene encodes CDR1 SQVTM and CDR2 ANQGSEA. Here the CDR3 DNA reads TGCAGCGTTGTGGGAGACGGCACCGGGGAGCTGTTTTTT. Its translation: CSVVGDGTGELFF.

The chain has TRBV20-1 and TRBJ2-7; D unclear. This CDR3 is built from 11 residues. The germline V and J ends were trimmed by 2 bases and 5 bases, with 7 bases remaining between them. The germline V gene encodes CDR1 DFQATT and CDR2 SNEGSKA (reference sequence). CDR3 DNA: TGCAGTGCTAGACTGCGAGACGAGCAGTACTTC. It encodes CSARLRDEQYF.

Written as DNA, the CDR3 is TGCAGCGTTGGGGCGACCTCTGGAAACACCATATATTTT. It is translated as CSVGATSGNTIYF. This chain links TRBV29-1 with TRBJ1-3, with unresolved D. Germline lookup yields CDR1 SQVTM and CDR2 ANQGSEA. V was clipped by 4 bases and J by 0 bases, with 7 bases between them. This CDR3 is built from 13 residues.

J is TRBJ1-5 and V is TRBV12-2; TRBD1 is taken as the D call from the table, unchecked against the DNA. TRBV12-2 is noted as a pseudogene. There are 17 residues in the CDR3. Here the CDR3 DNA reads TGTGCAAGTCGCTTAGAACCGGGACAGGGGCTTTCGCGGCCCCAGCATTTT. It yields the protein CASRLEPGQGLSRPQHF.

The CDR3 DNA follows: TGTGCCAGCAGCTTAGGGGGAGGCGGGGGGACTGAAGCTTTCTTT. This codes for CASSLGGGGGTEAFF. The chain combines TRBV11-2 with TRBJ1-1; D might be TRBD1 (5 bases). The CDR3 extends over 15 amino acids. Germline V lookup: CDR1 SGHAT, CDR2 FQNNGV. V dropped 1 base and J dropped 5 bases, with 14 bases sitting between them.

This clone showed up just once. The rearrangement links TRBV18 to TRBJ2-7; TRBD2 aligns across 7 bases. Trimming at V came to 6 bases and at J to 2 bases, leaving 10 bases not matched to a gene. In germline, CDR1 is KGHSH, CDR2 LQKENI. There are 15 residues in the CDR3. The CDR3 nucleotides are TGTGCCAGCTCCTCAGGCCAGCGGGGAGCCTACGAGCAGTACTTC. Its protein product is CASSSGQRGAYEQYF.

CDR3 in DNA: TGTGCCAGCAGTTTACTTCTGGTGGCAGGTTTAAACTATGGCTACACCTTC. This translates into CASSLLLVAGLNYGYTF. This chain uses TRBV28 with TRBJ1-2, with D uncertain. The CDR3 totals 17 residues. Germline V gene data show CDR1 as MDHEN and CDR2 as SYDVKM. V dropped 2 bases and J dropped 2 bases, with 18 bases sitting between them.

The chain recombines TRBV5-1 with TRBJ1-1; 7 bases agree with TRBD1. Looked up from germline, CDR1 is SGHRS and CDR2 is YFSETQ. The CDR3 covers 13 residues. The V and J ends lost 4 bases and 1 base, in that order; junction bases with no gene match: 1. In DNA, the CDR3 is TGCGCCAGCAGCGGGACAGCGAACACTGAAGCTTTCTTT. The encoded protein is CASSGTANTEAFF.

The genes are TRBV5-8 and TRBJ1-1; D uncertain. Trimming removed 0 bases from V and 7 bases from J, with 10 bases in between. The CDR3 is 13 residues long. Germline-derived CDR1 and CDR2 are SGHTS and YDEGEE. CDR3 protein: CASSLAGRYEAFF. CDR3 sequence (DNA): TGTGCCAGCAGCTTGGCCGGCAGGTATGAAGCTTTCTTT.

V is TRBV2 and J is TRBJ1-2; D possibly corresponds to TRBD1 (5 bases). Germline assignment: CDR1 SNHLY and CDR2 FYNNEI. The CDR3 is 12 residues long. Trimming removed 7 bases at V and 4 bases at J, with 10 bases between. CDR3 DNA sequence: TGTGCCAGCACGGGGGGTGTCTATGGCTACACCTTC. Protein: CASTGGVYGYTF.

The rearrangement joins TRBV7-6 to TRBJ2-1, with D perhaps matching TRBD2 (6 bases). Germline CDR1 reads SGHVS; CDR2 reads FNYEAQ. This CDR3 is 15 amino acids long. Trimming left V 0 bases short and J 9 bases short, with 15 bases between. The CDR3 nucleotides read TGTGCCAGCAGCTTAGCTAGCGGAGCAGAGGGTGAGCAGTTCTTC. Amino acid sequence: CASSLASGAEGEQFF.

The chain couples TRBV28 to TRBJ1-1, with 7 bases that match TRBD1. Germline V gene sequence: CDR1 MDHEN, CDR2 SYDVKM. The V segment lost 2 bases and the J segment 2 bases; nucleotides outside the gene matches: 8. There are 16 residues in the CDR3. CDR3: CASSLRDSFINTEAFF. The CDR3 DNA sequence: TGTGCCAGCAGTTTACGGGACAGTTTTATAAACACTGAAGCTTTCTTT.

The rearrangement joins TRBV19 to TRBJ1-1; a possible D gene is TRBD1 (5 bases). Germline V gene lookup returns CDR1 LNHDA and CDR2 SQIVND (reference sequence). Between the trimmed V and J ends, which lost 8 bases and 5 bases, there was a span of 18 bases. This CDR3 is 14 amino acids long. The CDR3 loop is CASSDGGGRTEAFF. CDR3 bases: TGTGCCAGTTCCGATGGGGGGGGAAGGACTGAAGCTTTCTTT.

The chain links TRBV28 to TRBJ1-2; 9 bases fit TRBD1. There are 15 residues in the CDR3. V dropped 4 bases and J dropped 4; count of bases not matched to a gene: 7. The germline gives CDR1 MDHEN, CDR2 SYDVKM. For the CDR3, the DNA is TGTGCCAGCAGTTCAGCACAGGGGGCTTCCTATGGCTACACCTTC. As protein: CASSSAQGASYGYTF.